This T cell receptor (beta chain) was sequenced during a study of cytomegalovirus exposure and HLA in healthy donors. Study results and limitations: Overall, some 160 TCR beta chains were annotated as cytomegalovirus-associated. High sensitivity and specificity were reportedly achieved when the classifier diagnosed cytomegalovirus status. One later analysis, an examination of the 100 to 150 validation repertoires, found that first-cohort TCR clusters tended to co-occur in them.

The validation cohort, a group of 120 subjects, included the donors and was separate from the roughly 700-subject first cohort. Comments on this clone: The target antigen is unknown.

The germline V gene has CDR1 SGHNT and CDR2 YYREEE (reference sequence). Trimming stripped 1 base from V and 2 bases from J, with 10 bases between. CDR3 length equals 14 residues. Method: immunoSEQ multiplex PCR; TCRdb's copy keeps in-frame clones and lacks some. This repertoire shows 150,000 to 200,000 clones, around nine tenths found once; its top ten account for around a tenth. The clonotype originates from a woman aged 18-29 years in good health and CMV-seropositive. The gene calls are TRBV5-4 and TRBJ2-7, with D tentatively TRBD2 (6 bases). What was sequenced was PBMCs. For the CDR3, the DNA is TGTGCCAGCAGCTTGAGCGGGTTCCCCTACGAGCAGTACTTC. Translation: CASSLSGFPYEQYF.